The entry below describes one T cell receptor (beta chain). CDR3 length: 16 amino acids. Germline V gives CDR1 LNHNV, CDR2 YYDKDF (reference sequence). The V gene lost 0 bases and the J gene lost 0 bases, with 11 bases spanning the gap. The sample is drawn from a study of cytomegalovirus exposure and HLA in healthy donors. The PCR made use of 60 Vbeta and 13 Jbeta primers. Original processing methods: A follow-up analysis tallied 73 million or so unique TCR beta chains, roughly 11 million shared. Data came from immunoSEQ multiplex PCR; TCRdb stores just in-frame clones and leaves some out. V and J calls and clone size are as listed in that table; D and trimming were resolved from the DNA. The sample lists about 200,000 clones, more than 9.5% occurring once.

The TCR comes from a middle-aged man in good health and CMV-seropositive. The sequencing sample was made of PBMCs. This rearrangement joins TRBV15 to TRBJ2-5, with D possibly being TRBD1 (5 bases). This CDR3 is CATSRDQGSYQETQYF. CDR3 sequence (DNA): TGTGCCACCAGCAGAGATCAGGGCTCATACCAAGAGACCCAGTACTTC.